The rows below give T cell receptor beta chains drawn from one sample of a study of graft-versus-host responses after intestinal transplantation. The protocol was immunoSEQ multiplex PCR, while the TCRdb copy is restricted to in-frame clones and leaves out a portion. The sample carries 80,000 to 95,000 clones, under 95% recorded once. No cognate antigen is known for these TCRs. The sequencing here drew on unstimulated CD8+ T cells sorted from spleen or lymph node cells, taken before intestinal transplant. The receptors originated from a human donor who received an intestinal transplant. Each CDR3 is given with its conserved first and last residue. The order of the fields is clone size, V gene, J gene, CDR3 protein. The size of a clone is reported for some rows only, either as once, few or many, or as a class for expanded clones.

>NA|TRBV6-1|TRBJ2-3
CASRSGGSTDTQYF
>NA|TRBV21-1|TRBJ2-7
CASSPRDRSNEQYF
>NA|TRBV5-1|TRBJ2-7
CASSLRPPAYEQYF
>NA|TRBV5-1|TRBJ1-6
CASSWKGQLGYNSPLHF
>NA|TRBV5-3|TRBJ1-2
CARWTSMVRKTYGYTF
>NA|TRBV28|TRBJ2-6
CASSFTFSGANVLTF
>NA|TRBV4-1|TRBJ1-2
CASSKPGRINYGYTF
>NA|TRBV4-2|TRBJ2-7
CASSQEWQETYEQYF
>NA|TRBV2|TRBJ2-1
CASSGGSYNEQFF
>NA|TRBV11-2|TRBJ2-5
CASSLDHEAGVEETQYF
>once|TRBV7-7|TRBJ2-1
CASSPQTSAQYNEQFF
>NA|TRBV6-5|TRBJ2-1
CASSYSIGVNEQFF
>NA|TRBV5-1|TRBJ2-1
CASSREGPYNEQFF
>NA|TRBV4-1|TRBJ2-1
CASSHYNEQFF
>NA|TRBV10-1|TRBJ2-7
CASSGSGRYEQYF
>NA|TRBV9|TRBJ2-2
CASSVGGTNTGELFF
>NA|TRBV7-9|TRBJ1-2
CASRPAGTAYGYTF